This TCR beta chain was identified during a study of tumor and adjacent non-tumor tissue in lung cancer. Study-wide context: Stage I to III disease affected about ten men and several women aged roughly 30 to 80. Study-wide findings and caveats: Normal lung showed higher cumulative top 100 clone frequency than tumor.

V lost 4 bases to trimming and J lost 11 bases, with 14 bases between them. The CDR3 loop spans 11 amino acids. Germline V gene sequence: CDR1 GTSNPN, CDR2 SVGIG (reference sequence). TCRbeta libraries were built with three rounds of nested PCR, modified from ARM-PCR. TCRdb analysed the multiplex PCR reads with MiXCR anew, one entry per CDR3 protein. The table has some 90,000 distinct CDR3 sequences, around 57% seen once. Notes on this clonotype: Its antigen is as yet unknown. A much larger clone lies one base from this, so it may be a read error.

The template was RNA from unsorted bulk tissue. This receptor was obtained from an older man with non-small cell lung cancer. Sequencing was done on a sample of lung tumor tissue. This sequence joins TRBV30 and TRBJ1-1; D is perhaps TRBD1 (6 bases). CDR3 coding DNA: TGTGCCTGGAATGTAGGGACATTTGCTTTCTTT. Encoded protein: CAWNVGTFAFF.